Listed below are T cell receptor beta chains from one sample, sequenced in a study of OX40 agonist ivuxolimab in advanced cancers. Sequencing was performed with immunoSEQ multiplex PCR; in TCRdb, only in-frame clones are kept and a portion is missing. Of some 43,000 clones in the sample, 80% to 90% were seen once. The specimen comprised CD4+ or CD8+ T cells sorted from blood, sampled in a trial of the OX40 agonist ivuxolimab. Receptors originate from an adult with an advanced solid tumor such as melanoma, head and neck, liver or kidney cancer. Both conserved end residues are part of each CDR3. The D gene is left open where the match is weak. Clone size is shown for a subset of rows, as once, few, many or a class of expanded clone.

size	J	D	V	DNA	CDR3
.	TRBJ1-5	TRBD1	TRBV27	TGTGCCAGCAGTTTAGGGACAGGGTTTTATCAGCCCCAGCATTTT	CASSLGTGFYQPQHF
.	TRBJ1-5	TRBD1	TRBV19	TGTGCCACCGAAGACAGGGGCGACAATCAGCCCCAGCATTTT	CATEDRGDNQPQHF
.	TRBJ2-7	TRBD1	TRBV5-1	TGCGCCAGCAGCTTTGACTTCACGGGACAGGCAACCTACGAGCAGTACTTC	CASSFDFTGQATYEQYF
once	TRBJ2-3	TRBD2	TRBV11-2	TGTGCCAGCAGCTGGGGCGGGGGAGATAGCACAGATACGCAGTATTTT	CASSWGGGDSTDTQYF
.	TRBJ2-2	TRBD2	TRBV19	TGTGCCAGTAGTATAATGCAGGGGACTGCTAGCGGGAGGGGTCGAGGCACCGGGGAGCTGTTTTTT	CASSIMQGTASGRGRGTGELFF
.	TRBJ2-4	TRBD1	TRBV30	TGTGCCTGGAGTTGGGGACAGGGGCAGAACATTCAGTACTTC	CAWSWGQGQNIQYF
few	TRBJ2-7	TRBD2	TRBV4-2	TGTGCCAGCAGCCAAGAGGAACTAGCGGGGGATTCCTACGAGCAGTACTTC	CASSQEELAGDSYEQYF
.	TRBJ2-1	.	TRBV5-1	TGCGCCAGCAGTGGAGCGTGGAATGAGCAGTTCTTC	CASSGAWNEQFF
.	TRBJ1-1	.	TRBV7-3	TGTGCCAGCAGCTTGGGCGGGGCGGCTGAAGCTTTCTTT	CASSLGGAAEAFF
.	TRBJ2-5	TRBD1	TRBV29-1	TGCAGCGTCTCGGGACAGTCGTCGGAGACCCAGTACTTC	CSVSGQSSETQYF
.	TRBJ1-2	.	TRBV7-8	TGTGCCAGCAGCCCCCAAATCGGGTTGGACTATGGCTACACCTTC	CASSPQIGLDYGYTF
.	TRBJ1-1	.	TRBV29-1	TGCAGCGGGTGGGGGGGAGAAGCTTTCTTT	CSGWGGEAFF
.	TRBJ2-7	.	TRBV2	TGTGCCAGCACTGACTTCTACGAGCAGTACTTC	CASTDFYEQYF
once	TRBJ2-2	TRBD1	TRBV11-3	TGTGCCAGCAGCTTCCGACAGGGTGGCACCGGGGAGCTGTTTTTT	CASSFRQGGTGELFF
.	TRBJ2-3	.	TRBV14	TGTGCCAGCAGCCAAGGGCGGGGGCCCACAGATACGCAGTATTTT	CASSQGRGPTDTQYF
.	TRBJ2-7	.	TRBV27	TGTGCCAGCAGTACCCTAAGCACGGACGGCTCCTACGAGCAGTACTTC	CASSTLSTDGSYEQYF
.	TRBJ1-4	.	TRBV18	TGTGCCAGCTCACCGACAACAACTAATGAAAAACTGTTTTTT	CASSPTTTNEKLFF
few	TRBJ2-3	TRBD2	TRBV9	TGTGCCAGCAGCGTAGAGGGGTCCCCGGGACTAGCGGGGGGCACAGATACGCAGTATTTT	CASSVEGSPGLAGGTDTQYF
once	TRBJ2-1	.	TRBV11-2	TGTGCCAGCAGCTTAGGGTCGTCTCTTGGGGGAGATGAGCAGTTCTTC	CASSLGSSLGGDEQFF
.	TRBJ2-5	TRBD2	TRBV13	TGTGCCAGCAGCCTTAGACTAGCGGGGTTTCAAGAGACCCAGTACTTC	CASSLRLAGFQETQYF
.	TRBJ2-3	TRBD2	TRBV7-6	TGTGCCAGCAGCTTAGGTAGCGGGGGATGGACAGATACGCAGTATTTT	CASSLGSGGWTDTQYF
.	TRBJ1-1	TRBD1	TRBV19	TGTGCCAGTCTGGGACAGTTGAACACTGAAGCTTTCTTT	CASLGQLNTEAFF
.	TRBJ2-3	.	TRBV7-9	TGTGCCAGCAGCTCCGGGACTCCCTGGCCGCAGTATTTT	CASSSGTPWPQYF
.	TRBJ1-2	.	TRBV28	TGTGCCAGAGTCGGGGGGGCGCGAGGCTTCTATGGCTACACCTTC	CARVGGARGFYGYTF
.	TRBJ1-4	.	TRBV7-9	TGTGCCAGCAGCAAAAGGGAAGGGGAGGTGTTTTTT	CASSKREGEVFF
.	TRBJ1-5	.	TRBV19	TGTGCCAGTAGTATAGGGGCGGACAGCGTTGGCAATCAGCCCCAGCATTTT	CASSIGADSVGNQPQHF
.	TRBJ1-6	TRBD1	TRBV11-2	TGTGCCAGCAGCCCGAGGGGACAGACTTCTTATAATTCACCCCTCCACTTT	CASSPRGQTSYNSPLHF
.	TRBJ1-5	.	TRBV7-9	TGTGCCAGCAGCCATGGACAGCTCAATCAGCCCCAGCATTTT	CASSHGQLNQPQHF